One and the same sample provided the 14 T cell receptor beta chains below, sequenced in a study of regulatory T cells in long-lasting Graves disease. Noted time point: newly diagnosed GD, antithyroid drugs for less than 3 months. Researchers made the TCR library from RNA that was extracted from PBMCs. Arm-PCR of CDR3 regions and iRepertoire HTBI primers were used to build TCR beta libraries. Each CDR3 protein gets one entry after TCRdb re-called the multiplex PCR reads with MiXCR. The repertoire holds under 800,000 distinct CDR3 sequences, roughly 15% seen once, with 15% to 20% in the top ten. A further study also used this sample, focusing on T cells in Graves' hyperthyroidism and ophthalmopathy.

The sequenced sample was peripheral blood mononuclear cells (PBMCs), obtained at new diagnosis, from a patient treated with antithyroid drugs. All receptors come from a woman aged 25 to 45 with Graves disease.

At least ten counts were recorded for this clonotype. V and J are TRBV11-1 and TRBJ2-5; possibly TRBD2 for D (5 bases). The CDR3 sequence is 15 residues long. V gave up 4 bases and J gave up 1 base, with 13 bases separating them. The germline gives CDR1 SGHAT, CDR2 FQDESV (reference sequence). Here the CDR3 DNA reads TGTGCCAGCAGCTCCAAATTACTAGGCCAAGAGACCCAGTACTTC. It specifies CASSSKLLGQETQYF.

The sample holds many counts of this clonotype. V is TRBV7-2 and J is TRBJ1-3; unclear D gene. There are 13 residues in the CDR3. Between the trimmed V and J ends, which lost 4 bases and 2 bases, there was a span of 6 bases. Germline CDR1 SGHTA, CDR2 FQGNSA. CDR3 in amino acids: CASSSPPGNTIYF. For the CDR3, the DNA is TGTGCCAGCAGCTCCCCCCCTGGAAACACCATATATTTT.

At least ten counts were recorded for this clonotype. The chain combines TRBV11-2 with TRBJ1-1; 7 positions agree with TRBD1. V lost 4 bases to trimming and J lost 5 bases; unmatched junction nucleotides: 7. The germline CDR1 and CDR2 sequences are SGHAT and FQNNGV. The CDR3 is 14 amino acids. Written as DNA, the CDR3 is TGTGCCAGCAGCTCCCAGGGACAGAGAACTGAAGCTTTCTTT. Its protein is CASSSQGQRTEAFF.

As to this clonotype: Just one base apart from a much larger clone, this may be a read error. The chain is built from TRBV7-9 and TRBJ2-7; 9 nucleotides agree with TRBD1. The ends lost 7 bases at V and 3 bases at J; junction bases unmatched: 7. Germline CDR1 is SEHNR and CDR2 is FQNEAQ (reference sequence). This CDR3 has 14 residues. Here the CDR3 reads CASNHRDRDYEQYF. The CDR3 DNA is TGTGCCAGCAACCACCGGGACAGGGACTACGAGCAGTACTTC.

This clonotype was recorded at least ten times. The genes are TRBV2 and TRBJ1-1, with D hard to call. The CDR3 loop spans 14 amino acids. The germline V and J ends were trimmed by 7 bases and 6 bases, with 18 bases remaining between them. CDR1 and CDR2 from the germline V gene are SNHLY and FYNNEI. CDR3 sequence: CASTPRGGLPEAFF. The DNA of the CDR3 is TGTGCCAGCACCCCGCGGGGTGGACTCCCTGAAGCTTTCTTT.

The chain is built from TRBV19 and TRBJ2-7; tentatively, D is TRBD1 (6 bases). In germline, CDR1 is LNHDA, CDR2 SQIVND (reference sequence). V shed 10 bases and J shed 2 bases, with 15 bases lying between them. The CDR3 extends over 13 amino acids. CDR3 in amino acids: CATSTGNPYEQYF. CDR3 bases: TGTGCCACCTCAACAGGGAACCCCTACGAGCAGTACTTC.

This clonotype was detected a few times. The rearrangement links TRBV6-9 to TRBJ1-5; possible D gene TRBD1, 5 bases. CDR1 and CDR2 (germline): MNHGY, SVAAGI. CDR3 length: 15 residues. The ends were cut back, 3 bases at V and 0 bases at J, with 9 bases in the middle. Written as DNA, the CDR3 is TGTGCCAGCAGTTACTCCCAGGGTAGCAATCAGCCCCAGCATTTT. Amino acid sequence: CASSYSQGSNQPQHF.

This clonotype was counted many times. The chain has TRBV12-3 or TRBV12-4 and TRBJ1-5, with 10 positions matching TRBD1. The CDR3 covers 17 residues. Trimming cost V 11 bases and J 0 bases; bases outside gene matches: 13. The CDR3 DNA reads TGTGCCTCAACGAGGGACAGGGGTTTCTTTAGCAATCAGCCCCAGCATTTT. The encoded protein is CASTRDRGFFSNQPQHF.

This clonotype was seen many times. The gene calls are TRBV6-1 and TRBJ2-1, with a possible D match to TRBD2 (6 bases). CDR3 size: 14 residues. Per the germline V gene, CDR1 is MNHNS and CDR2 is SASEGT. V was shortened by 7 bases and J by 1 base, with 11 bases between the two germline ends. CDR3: CASNAGSSYNEQFF. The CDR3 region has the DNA TGTGCCAGCAACGCGGGATCGTCCTACAATGAGCAGTTCTTC.

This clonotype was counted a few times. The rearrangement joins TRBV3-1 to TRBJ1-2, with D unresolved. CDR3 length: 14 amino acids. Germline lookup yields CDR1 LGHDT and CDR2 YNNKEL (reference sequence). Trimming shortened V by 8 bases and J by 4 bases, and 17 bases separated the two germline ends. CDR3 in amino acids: CASGRLSGVYGYTF. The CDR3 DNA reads TGTGCCAGCGGACGGCTCAGCGGGGTCTATGGCTACACCTTC. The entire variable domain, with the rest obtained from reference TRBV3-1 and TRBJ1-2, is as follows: DTAVSQTPKYLVTQMGNDKSIKCEQNLGHDTMYWYKQDSKKFLKIMFSYNNKELIINETVPNRFSPKSPDKAHLNLHINSLELGDSAVYFCASGRLSGVYGYTFGSGTRLTVV.

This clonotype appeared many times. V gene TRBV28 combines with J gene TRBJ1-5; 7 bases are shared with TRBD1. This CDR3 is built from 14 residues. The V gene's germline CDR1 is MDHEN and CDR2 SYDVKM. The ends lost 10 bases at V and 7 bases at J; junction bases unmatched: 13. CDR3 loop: CATLDRVGDQPQHF. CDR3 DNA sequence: TGTGCCACCCTCGACAGGGTAGGGGACCAGCCCCAGCATTTT.

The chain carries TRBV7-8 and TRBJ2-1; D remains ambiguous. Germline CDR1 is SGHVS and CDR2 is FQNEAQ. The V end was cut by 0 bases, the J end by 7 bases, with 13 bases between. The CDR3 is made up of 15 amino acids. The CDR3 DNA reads TGTGCCAGCAGCTTAGCGTTCGCCTCAAGGAATGAGCAGTTCTTC. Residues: CASSLAFASRNEQFF.

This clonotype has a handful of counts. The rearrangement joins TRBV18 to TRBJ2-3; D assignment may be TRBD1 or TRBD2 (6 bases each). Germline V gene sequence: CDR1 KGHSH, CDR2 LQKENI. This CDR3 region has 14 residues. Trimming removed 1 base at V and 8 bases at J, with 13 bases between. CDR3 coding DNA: TGTGCCAGCTCACCACTGCGGGACACGGGTACGCAGTATTTT. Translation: CASSPLRDTGTQYF.

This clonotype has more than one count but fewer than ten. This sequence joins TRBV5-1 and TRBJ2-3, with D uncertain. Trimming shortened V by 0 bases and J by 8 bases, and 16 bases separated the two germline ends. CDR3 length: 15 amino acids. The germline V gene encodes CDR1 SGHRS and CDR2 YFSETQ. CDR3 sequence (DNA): TGCGCCAGCAGCTTGGTCGGCCTACGAATGGGTACGCAGTATTTT. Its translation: CASSLVGLRMGTQYF. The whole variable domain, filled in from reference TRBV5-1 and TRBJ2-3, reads KAGVTQTPRYLIKTRGQQVTLSCSPISGHRSVSWYQQTPGQGLQFLFEYFSETQRNKGNFPGRFSGRQFSNSRSEMNVSTLELGDSALYLCASSLVGLRMGTQYFGPGTRLTVL.